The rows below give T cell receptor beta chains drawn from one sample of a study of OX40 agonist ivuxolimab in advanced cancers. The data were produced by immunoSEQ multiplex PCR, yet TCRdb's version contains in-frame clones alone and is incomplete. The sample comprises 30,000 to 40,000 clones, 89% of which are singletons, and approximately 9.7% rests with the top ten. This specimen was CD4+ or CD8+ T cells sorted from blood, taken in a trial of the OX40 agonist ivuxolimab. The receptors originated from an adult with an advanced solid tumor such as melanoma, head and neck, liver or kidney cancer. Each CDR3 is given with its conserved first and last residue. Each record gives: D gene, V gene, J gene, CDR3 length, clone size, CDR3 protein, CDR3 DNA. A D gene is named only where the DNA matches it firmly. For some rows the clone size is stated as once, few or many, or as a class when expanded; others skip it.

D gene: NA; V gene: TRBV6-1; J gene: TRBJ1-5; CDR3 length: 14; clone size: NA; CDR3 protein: CASILTGMEQPQHF; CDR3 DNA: TGTGCCAGCATATTAACAGGGATGGAACAGCCCCAGCATTTT
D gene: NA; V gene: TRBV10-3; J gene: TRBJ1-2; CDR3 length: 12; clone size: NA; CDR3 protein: CAISGSGDGYTF; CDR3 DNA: TGTGCCATCAGTGGATCCGGGGATGGCTACACCTTC
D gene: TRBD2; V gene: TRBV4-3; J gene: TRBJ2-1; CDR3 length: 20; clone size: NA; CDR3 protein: CASSQEAAGGLAGYRNEQFF; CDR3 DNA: TGCGCCAGCAGCCAAGAAGCCGCGGGGGGGCTAGCGGGATATCGCAATGAGCAGTTCTTC
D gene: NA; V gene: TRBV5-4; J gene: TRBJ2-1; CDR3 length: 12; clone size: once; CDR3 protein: CASSFSYNEQFF; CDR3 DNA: TGTGCCAGCAGCTTCTCCTACAATGAGCAGTTCTTC
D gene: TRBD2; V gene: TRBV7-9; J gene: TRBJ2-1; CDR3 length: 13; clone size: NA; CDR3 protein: CASSLAGGHREFF; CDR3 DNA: TGTGCCAGCAGCTTAGCGGGAGGGCATCGGGAGTTCTTC
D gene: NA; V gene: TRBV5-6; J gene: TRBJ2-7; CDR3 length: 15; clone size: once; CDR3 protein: CASSPGTGISYEQYF; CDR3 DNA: TGTGCCAGCAGCCCCGGGACTGGAATCTCCTACGAGCAGTACTTC
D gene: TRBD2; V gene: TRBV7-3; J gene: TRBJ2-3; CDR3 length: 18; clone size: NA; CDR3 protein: CASSLNPPASGMSDTQYF; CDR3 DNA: TGTGCCAGCAGCTTAAACCCCCCCGCTAGCGGGATGTCAGATACGCAGTATTTT
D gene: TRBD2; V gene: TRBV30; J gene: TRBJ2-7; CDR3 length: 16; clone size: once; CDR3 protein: CAWQLAGGPTFYEQYF; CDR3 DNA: TGTGCCTGGCAACTAGCGGGAGGGCCTACCTTTTACGAGCAGTACTTC
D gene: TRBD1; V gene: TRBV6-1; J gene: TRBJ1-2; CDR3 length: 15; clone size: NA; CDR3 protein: CASSERSRGLRGYTF; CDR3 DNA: TGTGCCAGCAGTGAACGATCCAGGGGGCTGAGGGGCTACACCTTC
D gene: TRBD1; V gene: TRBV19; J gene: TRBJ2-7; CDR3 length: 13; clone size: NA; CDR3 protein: CASGTVSSYEQYF; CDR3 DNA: TGTGCCAGTGGGACAGTTTCCTCCTACGAGCAGTACTTC
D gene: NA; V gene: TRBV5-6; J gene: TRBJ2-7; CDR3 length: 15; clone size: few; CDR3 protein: CASSLVSGVVNEQYF; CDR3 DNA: TGTGCCAGCAGCTTGGTTTCGGGTGTTGTAAACGAGCAGTACTTC
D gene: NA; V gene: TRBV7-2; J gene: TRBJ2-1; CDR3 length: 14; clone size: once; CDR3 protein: CASSLGGGTYEQFF; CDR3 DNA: TGTGCCAGCAGCTTAGGTGGGGGAACTTATGAGCAGTTCTTC
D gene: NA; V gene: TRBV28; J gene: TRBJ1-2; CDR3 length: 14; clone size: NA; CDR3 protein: CASSLGAGNYGYTF; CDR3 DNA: TGTGCCAGCAGTTTGGGGGCCGGTAACTATGGCTACACCTTC
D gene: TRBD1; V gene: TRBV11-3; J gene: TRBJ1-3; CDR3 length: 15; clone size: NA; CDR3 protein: CASSFTGGSGNTIYF; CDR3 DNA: TGTGCCAGCAGCTTTACAGGGGGCTCTGGAAACACCATATATTTT
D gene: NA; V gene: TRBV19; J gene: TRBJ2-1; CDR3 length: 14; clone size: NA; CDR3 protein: CASRTLGGNNEQFF; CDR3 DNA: TGTGCCAGTAGAACCCTGGGCGGGAACAATGAGCAGTTCTTC
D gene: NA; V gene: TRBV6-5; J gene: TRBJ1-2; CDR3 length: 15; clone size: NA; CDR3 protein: CASSSGHRPGYGYTF; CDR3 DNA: TGTGCCAGCAGTTCGGGACACCGCCCGGGCTATGGCTACACCTTC
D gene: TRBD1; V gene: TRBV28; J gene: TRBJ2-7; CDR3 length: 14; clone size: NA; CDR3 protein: CASRAGTGIYEQYF; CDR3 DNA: TGTGCCAGCAGGGCCGGGACAGGGATCTACGAGCAGTACTTC
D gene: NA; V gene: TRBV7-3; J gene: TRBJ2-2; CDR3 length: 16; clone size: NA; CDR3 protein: CASSPSWGRNTGELFF; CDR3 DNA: TGTGCCAGCAGCCCGAGCTGGGGGCGGAACACCGGGGAGCTGTTTTTT
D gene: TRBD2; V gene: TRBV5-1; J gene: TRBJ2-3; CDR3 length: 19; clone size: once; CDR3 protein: CASSSSGTSGISNTDTQYF; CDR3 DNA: TGCGCCAGCAGCTCCTCAGGGACTAGCGGGATAAGTAACACAGATACGCAGTATTTT
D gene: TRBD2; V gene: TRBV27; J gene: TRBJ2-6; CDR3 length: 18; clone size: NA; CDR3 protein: CASSIQGLVYPGANVLTF; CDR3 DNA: TGTGCCAGCAGCATCCAGGGACTAGTATATCCCGGGGCCAACGTCCTGACTTTC
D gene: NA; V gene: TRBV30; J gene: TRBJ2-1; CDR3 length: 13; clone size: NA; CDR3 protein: CAWSRTGYNEQFF; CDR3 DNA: TGTGCCTGGAGCCGAACAGGTTACAATGAGCAGTTCTTC
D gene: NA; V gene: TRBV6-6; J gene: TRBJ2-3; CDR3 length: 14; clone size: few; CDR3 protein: CASSSDGGQDTQYF; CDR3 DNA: TGTGCCAGCAGTTCGGATGGTGGACAAGATACGCAGTATTTT
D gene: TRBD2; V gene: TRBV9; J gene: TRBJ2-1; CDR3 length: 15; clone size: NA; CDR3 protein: CASSVVGSGSSEQFF; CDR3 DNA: TGTGCCAGCAGCGTAGTAGGTAGCGGGAGCAGTGAGCAGTTCTTC
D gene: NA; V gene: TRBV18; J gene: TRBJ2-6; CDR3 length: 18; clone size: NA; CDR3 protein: CASSPTPRTLSGANVLTF; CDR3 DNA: TGTGCCAGCTCACCGACACCCAGGACCCTCTCTGGGGCCAACGTCCTGACTTTC
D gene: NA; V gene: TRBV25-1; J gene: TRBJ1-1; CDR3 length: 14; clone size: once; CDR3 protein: CASSSIQGNTEAFF; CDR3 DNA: TGTGCCAGCAGTTCAATTCAGGGAAACACTGAAGCTTTCTTT
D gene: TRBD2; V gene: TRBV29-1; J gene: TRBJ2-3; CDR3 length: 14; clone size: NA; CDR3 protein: CSVGGGGGTDTQYF; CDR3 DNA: TGCAGCGTTGGGGGGGGAGGTGGGACAGATACGCAGTATTTT
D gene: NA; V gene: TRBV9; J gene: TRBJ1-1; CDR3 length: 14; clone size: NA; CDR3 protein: CASSVIESNTEAFF; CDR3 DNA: TGTGCCAGCAGTGTAATAGAGTCAAACACTGAAGCTTTCTTT
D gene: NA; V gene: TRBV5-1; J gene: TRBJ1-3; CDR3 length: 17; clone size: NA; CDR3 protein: CASSLRQGISHGNTIYF; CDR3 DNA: TGCGCCAGCAGCTTGCGGCAGGGGATCTCTCATGGAAACACCATATATTTT
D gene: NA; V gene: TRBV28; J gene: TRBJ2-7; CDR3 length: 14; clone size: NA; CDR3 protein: CASSSQTYSYEQYF; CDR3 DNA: TGTGCCAGCAGTTCTCAAACCTACAGCTACGAGCAGTACTTC
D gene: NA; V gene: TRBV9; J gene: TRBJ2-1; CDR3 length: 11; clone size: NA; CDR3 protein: CASSADKRGFF; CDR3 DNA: TGTGCCAGCAGCGCAGACAAGAGGGGGTTCTTC
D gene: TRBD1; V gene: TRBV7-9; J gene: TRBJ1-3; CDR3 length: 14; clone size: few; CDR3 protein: CASSQTGLGNTIYF; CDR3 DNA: TGTGCCAGCAGCCAGACAGGGTTGGGAAACACCATATATTTT
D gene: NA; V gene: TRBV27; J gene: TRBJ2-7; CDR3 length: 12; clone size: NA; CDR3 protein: CASSSSAYEQYF; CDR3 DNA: TGTGCCAGCAGTTCTAGCGCCTACGAGCAGTACTTC
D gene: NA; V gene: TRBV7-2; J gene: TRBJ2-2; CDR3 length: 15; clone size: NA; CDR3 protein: CASSLSGTVGGELFF; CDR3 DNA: TGTGCCAGCAGCTTAAGCGGGACAGTCGGCGGGGAGCTGTTTTTT
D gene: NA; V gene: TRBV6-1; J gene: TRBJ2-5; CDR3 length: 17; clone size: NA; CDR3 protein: CASSEWAGAIVLETQYF; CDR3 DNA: TGTGCCAGCAGTGAATGGGCGGGGGCGATAGTTTTGGAGACCCAGTACTTC
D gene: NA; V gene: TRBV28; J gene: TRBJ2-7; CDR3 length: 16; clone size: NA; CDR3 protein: CASRKIGTSSTYEQYF; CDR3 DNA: TGTGCCAGCAGAAAGATAGGTACCTCCTCTACCTACGAGCAGTACTTC
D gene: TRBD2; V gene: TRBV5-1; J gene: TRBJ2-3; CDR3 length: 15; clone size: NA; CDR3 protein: CASSFQAGGGDTQYF; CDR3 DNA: TGCGCCAGCAGCTTCCAAGCGGGAGGAGGAGATACGCAGTATTTT